These 5 T cell receptor beta chains came from one sample sequenced in a study of cytomegalovirus exposure and HLA in healthy donors. The study ran its PCR with 60 Vbeta and 13 Jbeta primers. Repertoires were generated with immunoSEQ multiplex PCR, while TCRdb's copy carries only in-frame clones and drops some. The table records 100,000 to 120,000 clones, less than 85% of them present only once. Sequencing was done on a sample of PBMCs. These receptors all stem from a man aged 35-49 years in good health and CMV-seropositive.

This clone was seen only once. This sequence joins TRBV7-9 and TRBJ1-1, with TRBD1 identical over 9 bases. Germline CDR1 reads SEHNR; CDR2 reads FQNEAQ (reference sequence). This CDR3 has 13 residues. Trimming took 9 bases from V and 3 from J; bases not matched to a gene: 5. In DNA form, the CDR3 reads TGTGCCAGTTTCACAGGGGGCGACACTGAAGCTTTCTTT. The encoded protein is CASFTGGDTEAFF.

The count of this clone is one. The V gene is TRBV7-2, the J gene TRBJ2-5, with 9 nucleotides matching TRBD2. After removal of 3 bases from V and 4 bases from J, the junction contained 12 bases not matched to a gene. Germline V gives CDR1 SGHTA, CDR2 FQGNSA. CDR3 length: 17 amino acids. The CDR3 reads CASSFPRRGGAVETQYF. Written as DNA, the CDR3 is TGTGCCAGCAGCTTCCCTCGTCGCGGGGGGGCCGTAGAGACCCAGTACTTC. Full variable domain (outside the CDR3, taken from reference TRBV7-2 and TRBJ2-5): GAGVSQSPSNKVTEKGKDVELRCDPISGHTALYWYRQSLGQGLEFLIYFQGNSAPDKSGLPSDRFSAERTGGSVSTLTIQRTQQEDSAVYLCASSFPRRGGAVETQYFGPGTRLLVL.

Notes on this clone: The sample holds other DNA sequences that translate to the same CDR3. The chain uses TRBV11-2 and TRBJ2-5; unclear D gene. The V and J ends lost 5 bases and 3 bases respectively, with 10 bases between them. This CDR3 spans 13 amino acids. CDR1 and CDR2 from the germline V gene are SGHAT and FQNNGV. The CDR3 protein is CASSPGTEETQYF. Written as DNA, the CDR3 is TGTGCCAGCAGCCCCGGTACGGAAGAGACCCAGTACTTC.

This clone was counted a few times. The chain combines TRBV10-3 with TRBJ1-1; 8 nucleotides line up with TRBD1. The CDR3 sequence is 15 residues long. J was trimmed by 4 bases and V by 2 bases; bases with no gene match: 6. The germline gives CDR1 ENHRY, CDR2 SYGVKD. The CDR3 DNA sequence: TGTGCCATCAGTGAGAAGGACAGGGTTTTCACTGAAGCTTTCTTT. Amino acids: CAISEKDRVFTEAFF.

The chain carries TRBV7-3 and TRBJ2-5, with 12 bases lining up with TRBD2. This CDR3 region has 15 residues. V was pared by 3 bases and J by 5 bases, with 4 bases of the junction left unmatched. Germline CDR1 is SGHTA and CDR2 is FQGTGA. The CDR3 loop is CASSLTSGRVETQYF. DNA for the CDR3: TGTGCCAGCAGCTTGACTAGCGGGAGAGTTGAGACCCAGTACTTC. Full variable domain (remainder filled in from reference TRBV7-3 and TRBJ2-5): GAGVSQTPSNKVTEKGKYVELRCDPISGHTALYWYRQSLGQGPEFLIYFQGTGAADDSGLPNDRFFAVRPEGSVSTLKIQRTERGDSAVYLCASSLTSGRVETQYFGPGTRLLVL.